This T cell receptor (beta chain) was captured in a study of molecular identifiers for immune sequencing clone quantification. TCRdb passed the PCR reads through MiXCR, listing each CDR3 protein once. This repertoire shows about 40,000 distinct CDR3 sequences, around 20% found once; its top ten account for 7.1%. Note on this clonotype: This clone may be a read error of a much larger clone one base away.

Germline CDR1 is SQVTM and CDR2 is ANQGSEA. The CDR3 runs to 17 residues. The sample was naive CD8+ T cells from blood, with Jurkat cell RNA spiked in. The subset denotes: FACS-sorted CD8+CD4-CCR7+CD45RA+ naive T cells. This receptor was taken from a human donor in good health. Some libraries in this study had Jurkat cell RNA spiked in. The rearrangement links TRBV29-1 to TRBJ2-1, with 8 positions matching TRBD1. The CDR3 loop is CSVEDIARDRGTSEQLF. The CDR3 DNA is TGCAGCGTTGAAGATATAGCGAGAGACAGGGGTACTAGTGAGCAGCTCTTC.